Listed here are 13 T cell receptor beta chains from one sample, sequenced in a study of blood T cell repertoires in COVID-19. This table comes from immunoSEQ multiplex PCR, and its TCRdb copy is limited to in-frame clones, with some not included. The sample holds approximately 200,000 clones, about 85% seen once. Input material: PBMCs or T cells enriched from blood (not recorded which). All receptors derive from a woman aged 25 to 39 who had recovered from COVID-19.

The CDR3 protein is CASSQGELEDEKLFF. The CDR3 nucleotides read TGTGCCAGCAGCCAGGGGGAACTAGAGGATGAAAAACTGTTTTTT. The chain joins TRBV9 to TRBJ1-4; 7 bases line up with TRBD1. V lost 4 bases and J lost 6; bases outside the gene matches: 9. This CDR3 comprises 15 residues. Germline V gene lookup returns CDR1 SGDLS and CDR2 YYNGEE.

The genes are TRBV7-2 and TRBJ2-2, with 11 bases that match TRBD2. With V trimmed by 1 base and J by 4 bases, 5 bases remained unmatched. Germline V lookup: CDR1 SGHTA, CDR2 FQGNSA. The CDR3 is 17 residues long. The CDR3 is CASSLDLAGGFTGELFF. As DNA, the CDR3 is TGTGCCAGCAGCTTAGATCTAGCGGGAGGATTCACCGGGGAGCTGTTTTTT.

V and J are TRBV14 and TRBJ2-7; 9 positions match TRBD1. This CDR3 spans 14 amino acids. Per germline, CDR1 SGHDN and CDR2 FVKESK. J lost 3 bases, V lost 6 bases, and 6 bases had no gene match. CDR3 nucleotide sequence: TGTGCCAGCAGTAACCGGGACAGGGACTACGAGCAGTACTTC. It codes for CASSNRDRDYEQYF.

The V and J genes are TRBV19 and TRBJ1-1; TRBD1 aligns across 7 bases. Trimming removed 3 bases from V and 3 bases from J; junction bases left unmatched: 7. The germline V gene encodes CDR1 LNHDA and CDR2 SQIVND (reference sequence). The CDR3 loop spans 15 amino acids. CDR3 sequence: CASSMIGQGDTEAFF. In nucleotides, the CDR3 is TGTGCCAGTAGTATGATCGGGCAGGGGGACACTGAAGCTTTCTTT.

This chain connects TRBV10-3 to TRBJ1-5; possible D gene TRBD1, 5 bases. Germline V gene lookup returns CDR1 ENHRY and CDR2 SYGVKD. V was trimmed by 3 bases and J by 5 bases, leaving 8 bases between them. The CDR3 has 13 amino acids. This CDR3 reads CAISDRVDQPQHF. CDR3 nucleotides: TGTGCCATCAGTGACAGGGTAGATCAGCCCCAGCATTTT.

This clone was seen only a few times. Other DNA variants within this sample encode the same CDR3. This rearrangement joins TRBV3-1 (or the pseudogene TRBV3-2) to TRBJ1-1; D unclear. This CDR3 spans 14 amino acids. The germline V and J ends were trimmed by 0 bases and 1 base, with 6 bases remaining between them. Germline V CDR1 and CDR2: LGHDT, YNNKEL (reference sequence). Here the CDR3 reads CASSQDSRNTEAFF. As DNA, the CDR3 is TGTGCCAGCAGCCAAGACTCGAGGAACACTGAAGCTTTCTTT.

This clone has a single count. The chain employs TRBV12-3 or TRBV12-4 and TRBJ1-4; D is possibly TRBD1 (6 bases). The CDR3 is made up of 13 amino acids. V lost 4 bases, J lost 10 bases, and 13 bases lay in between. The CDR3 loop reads CASSSGAFGKLFF. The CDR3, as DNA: TGTGCCAGCAGTTCAGGGGCCTTCGGAAAACTGTTTTTT.

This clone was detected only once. The DNA of the CDR3 is TGTGCCTCTTCCCCCGACAGGGCAACTAATGAAAAACTGTTTTTT. Translation gives CASSPDRATNEKLFF. The rearrangement links TRBV30 to TRBJ1-4; 7 bases line up with TRBD1. CDR3 length: 15 amino acids. Germline V gene sequence: CDR1 GTSNPN, CDR2 SVGIG (reference sequence). The ends lost 7 bases at V and 0 bases at J; junction bases unmatched: 8.

The CDR3 bases are TGTGCCAGCAGGGACAGGGGTAACACCGGGGAGCTGTTTTTT. Translation gives CASRDRGNTGELFF. The chain carries TRBV28 and TRBJ2-2, with 9 bases lining up with TRBD1. V shed 6 bases, J shed 2 bases, and the junction held 1 base outside the gene matches. CDR1 and CDR2 from the germline V gene are MDHEN and SYDVKM. The CDR3 is 14 amino acids.

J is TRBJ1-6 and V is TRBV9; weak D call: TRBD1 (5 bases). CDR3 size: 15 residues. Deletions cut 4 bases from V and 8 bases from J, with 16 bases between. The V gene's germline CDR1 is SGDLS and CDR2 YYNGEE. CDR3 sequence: CASSLSPGRHSPLHF. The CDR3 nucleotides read TGTGCCAGCAGCCTGTCGCCAGGGAGGCATTCACCCCTCCACTTT.

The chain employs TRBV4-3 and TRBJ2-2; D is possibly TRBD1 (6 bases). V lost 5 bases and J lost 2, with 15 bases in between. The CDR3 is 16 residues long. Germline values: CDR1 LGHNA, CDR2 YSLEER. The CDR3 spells CASSVHREVNTGELFF. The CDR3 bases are TGCGCCAGCAGCGTCCACAGGGAAGTAAACACCGGGGAGCTGTTTTTT.

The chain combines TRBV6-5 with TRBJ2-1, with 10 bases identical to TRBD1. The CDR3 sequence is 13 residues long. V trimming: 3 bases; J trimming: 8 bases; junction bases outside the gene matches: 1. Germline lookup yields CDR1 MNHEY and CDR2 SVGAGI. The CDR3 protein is CASSYGTGDEQFF. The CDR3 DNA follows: TGTGCCAGCAGTTATGGGACAGGGGATGAGCAGTTCTTC.

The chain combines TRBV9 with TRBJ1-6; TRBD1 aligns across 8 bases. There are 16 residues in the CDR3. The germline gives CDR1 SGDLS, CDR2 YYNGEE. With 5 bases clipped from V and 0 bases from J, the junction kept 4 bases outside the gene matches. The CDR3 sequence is CASSSGGSSYNSPLHF. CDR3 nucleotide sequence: TGTGCCAGCAGTTCAGGGGGCAGCTCCTATAATTCACCCCTCCACTTT.